Below, 30 T cell receptor beta chains from the same sample are listed, as sequenced in a study of blood T cells in healthy people across ages. The authors ran a second PCR of 7 to 11 cycles using a sample-barcoded 5' primer and a J-beta primer mix. TCRdb recomputed calls from the 5' RACE reads with MiXCR, one row per CDR3 protein. There are about 570,000 distinct CDR3 sequences in the sample; 27% occur only once, and approximately 17% lies in the top ten. Sample: blood. Receptors were obtained from a woman in her 70s in good health.

The chain recombines TRBV30 with TRBJ1-1; D may be TRBD1 (5 bases). V was shortened by 1 base and J by 5 bases, with 11 bases between the two germline ends. The germline V gene encodes CDR1 GTSNPN and CDR2 SVGIG (reference sequence). This CDR3 is built from 13 residues. The CDR3 nucleotides read TGTGCCTGGAGTGGTCAGGGTCCAACTGAAGCTTTCTTT. It is translated as CAWSGQGPTEAFF.

This rearrangement joins TRBV5-1 to TRBJ2-2; 8 bases agree with TRBD2. With 6 bases clipped from V and 1 base from J, the junction kept 5 bases outside the gene matches. Germline assignment: CDR1 SGHRS and CDR2 YFSETQ. The CDR3 has 15 amino acids. CDR3 DNA sequence: TGCGCCAGCAAACCACTAGCGGAGAACACCGGGGAGCTGTTTTTT. Protein product: CASKPLAENTGELFF.

This clonotype occurred a few times. V and J are TRBV12-3 or TRBV12-4 and TRBJ2-2; D may be TRBD1 or TRBD2 (5 bases each). V lost 2 bases and J 2 bases, leaving 12 bases between the germline ends. The CDR3 extends over 16 amino acids. CDR3 in DNA: TGTGCCAGCAGTTTAATCTCTGGGGGTAACACCGGGGAGCTGTTTTTT. Encoded protein: CASSLISGGNTGELFF.

Concerning this clonotype: A much larger clone lies one base from this, so it may be a read error. The chain recombines TRBV10-2 with TRBJ1-1; the D gene is possibly TRBD1 (5 bases). The ends were cut back, 2 bases at V and 0 bases at J, with 10 bases in the middle. Germline values: CDR1 WSHSY, CDR2 SAAADI. The CDR3 loop spans 15 amino acids. The CDR3 sequence is CASSEGHTLNTEAFF. CDR3 bases: TGCGCCAGCAGTGAGGGACATACATTGAACACTGAAGCTTTCTTT.

The rearrangement uses TRBV29-1 and TRBJ2-2; 8 bases map to TRBD1. The V segment lost 7 bases and the J segment 4 bases; nucleotides outside the gene matches: 5. The CDR3 runs 13 residues. CDR1 is SQVTM, CDR2 ANQGSEA, per germline. The CDR3 nucleotides read TGCAGCGGACAGGGGTTCCTCACCGGGGAGCTGTTTTTT. This sequence encodes CSGQGFLTGELFF.

The chain uses TRBV3-1 and TRBJ2-5, with D maybe TRBD1 (6 bases). The CDR3 loop spans 15 amino acids. Between the trimmed V and J ends, which lost 4 bases and 5 bases, there was a span of 17 bases. Germline loops: CDR1 LGHDT, CDR2 YNNKEL (reference sequence). In DNA form, the CDR3 reads TGTGCCAGCAGCCTATATGGGGGTGGGGGCGAGACCCAGTACTTC. Translated: CASSLYGGGGETQYF.

The V gene is TRBV7-9, the J gene TRBJ1-1; 9 bases map to TRBD1. In germline, CDR1 is SEHNR, CDR2 FQNEAQ (reference sequence). J was trimmed by 9 bases and V by 4 bases; bases with no gene match: 6. The CDR3 is 13 amino acids. CDR3 DNA: TGTGCCAGCAGCTCCGGACAGGGGAGCAAAGCTTTCTTT. Translated, it gives CASSSGQGSKAFF. Looking up the rest from reference TRBV7-9 and TRBJ1-1 gives the full variable domain: DTGVSQNPRHKITKRGQNVTFRCDPISEHNRLYWYRQTLGQGPEFLTYFQNEAQLEKSRLLSDRFSAERPKGSFSTLEIQRTEQGDSAMYLCASSSGQGSKAFFGQGTRLTVV.

This clonotype was detected many times. The chain couples TRBV11-2 to TRBJ1-4; D remains ambiguous. CDR1 and CDR2 (germline): SGHAT, FQNNGV. The CDR3 length is 16 residues. V gave up 1 base and J gave up 3 bases, with 12 bases separating them. The DNA of the CDR3 is TGTGCCAGCAGCTTAGTGATAGCGAGGGCTAATGAAAAACTGTTTTTT. Amino acids: CASSLVIARANEKLFF. Variable domain in full (rest from reference TRBV11-2 and TRBJ1-4): EAGVAQSPRYKIIEKRQSVAFWCNPISGHATLYWYQQILGQGPKLLIQFQNNGVVDDSQLPKDRFSAERLKGVDSTLKIQPAKLEDSAVYLCASSLVIARANEKLFFGSGTQLSVL.

This sequence joins TRBV10-3 and TRBJ1-2; the match to TRBD1 covers 11 bases. The germline V gene encodes CDR1 ENHRY and CDR2 SYGVKD. CDR3 size: 13 residues. The junction had 4 bases not matched to a gene; V was cut back by 7 bases and J by 6 bases. In DNA form, the CDR3 reads TGTGCCATCACTCGGACAGGGGGCGATGGCTACACCTTC. Its protein product is CAITRTGGDGYTF.

This chain joins TRBV5-1 and TRBJ1-4; D unresolved. The CDR3 is 15 residues long. CDR1 is SGHRS and CDR2 is YFSETQ in the germline V gene. V was clipped by 0 bases and J by 8 bases, with 14 bases between them. The CDR3 spells CASSLDSRPPEKLFF. DNA for the CDR3: TGCGCCAGCAGCTTGGACAGCCGCCCGCCCGAAAAACTGTTTTTT.

This chain connects TRBV5-1 to TRBJ2-5; TRBD2 aligns across 8 bases. This CDR3 has 17 residues. The V segment lost 0 bases and the J segment 6 bases; nucleotides outside the gene matches: 13. Looked up from germline, CDR1 is SGHRS and CDR2 is YFSETQ. CDR3 nucleotides: TGCGCCAGCAGCTTGGAGGGTAGCGGGGCCCGCGGAAAGACCCAGTACTTC. This gives the protein CASSLEGSGARGKTQYF.

V and J are TRBV30 and TRBJ1-4; no reliable D call. The CDR3 sequence is 11 residues long. In germline, CDR1 is GTSNPN, CDR2 SVGIG (reference sequence). Deletions cut 1 base from V and 12 bases from J, with 9 bases between. DNA for the CDR3: TGTGCCTGGAGTGCCGTTCGGGAACTGTTTTTT. Its protein is CAWSAVRELFF.

This chain links TRBV24-1 with TRBJ2-4; maybe TRBD1 (6 bases). Per germline, CDR1 KGHDR and CDR2 SFDVKD. Trimming took 0 bases from V and 11 from J, leaving 7 bases between them. The CDR3 contains 12 residues. CDR3 protein: CATSDLTGFQYF. CDR3 DNA sequence: TGTGCCACCAGTGATTTGACAGGGTTTCAGTACTTC.

This clonotype was detected a few times. The V call is TRBV25-1, the J call TRBJ1-4; D is possibly TRBD1 (5 bases). The CDR3 runs to 15 residues. Germline CDR1 and CDR2: MGHDK and SYGVNS. V lost 1 base and J 5 bases, leaving 11 bases between the germline ends. As DNA, the CDR3 is TGTGCCAGCAGTGAATCGGGACGGCAGAATGAAAAACTGTTTTTT. Its translation is CASSESGRQNEKLFF.

This clonotype was counted a few times. This chain uses TRBV5-1 with TRBJ1-2; TRBD1 aligns across 7 bases. Per germline, CDR1 SGHRS and CDR2 YFSETQ. The V gene end was trimmed by 7 bases and the J gene end by 2 bases; junction bases not matched to a gene: 8. The length of the CDR3 is 14 residues. The CDR3 DNA reads as TGCGCCAGCTCCGACAGGGCGGGGAACTATGGCTACACCTTC. It codes for CASSDRAGNYGYTF.

There are a few counts of this clonotype. The chain carries TRBV5-1 and TRBJ1-1; perhaps TRBD1 as D (5 bases). Germline CDR1 reads SGHRS; CDR2 reads YFSETQ. The CDR3 covers 16 residues. Trimming cost V 0 bases and J 5 bases, with 17 bases left between them. The CDR3 is CASSLGGSNRGTEAFF. In DNA form, the CDR3 reads TGCGCCAGCAGCTTGGGGGGGTCAAATAGAGGAACTGAAGCTTTCTTT.

This clonotype has just a few counts. The rearrangement links TRBV11-2 to TRBJ2-3; the match to TRBD1 covers 7 bases. This CDR3 has 14 residues. V shed 8 bases and J 1 base; nucleotides not matched to a gene: 6. CDR1 and CDR2 from the germline V gene are SGHAT and FQNNGV. The CDR3, as DNA: TGTGCCAGCGGCAACAGGGGAGGCACAGATACGCAGTATTTT. It translates to CASGNRGGTDTQYF.

This chain connects TRBV6-7 to TRBJ1-2, with D possibly being TRBD1 (5 bases). TRBV6-7 is placed among ORFs of uncertain function. The CDR3 length is 15 residues. Trimming stripped 2 bases from V and 5 bases from J, with 15 bases between. Here the CDR3 DNA reads TGTGCCAGCAGTTACAGCAGGGATAACCCTTATGGCTACACCTTC. Residues: CASSYSRDNPYGYTF.

This chain connects TRBV6-5 to TRBJ1-1, with D maybe TRBD1 (6 bases). From germline, CDR1 is MNHEY and CDR2 SVGAGI. The CDR3 consists of 11 residues. V was clipped by 8 bases and J by 10 bases, with 14 bases between them. The CDR3 loop is CASVGRGRAFF. The DNA for the CDR3 is TGTGCCAGCGTGGGCAGGGGCAGAGCTTTCTTT.

J is TRBJ1-4 and V is TRBV7-9; D is perhaps TRBD1 (5 bases). This CDR3 has 14 amino acids. V lost 2 bases, J lost 4 bases, and 8 bases lay in between. The germline V gene encodes CDR1 SEHNR and CDR2 FQNEAQ (reference sequence). CDR3 DNA: TGTGCCAGCAGCTTAAGACAGCTTAATGAAAAACTGTTTTTT. It is translated as CASSLRQLNEKLFF.

The V and J genes are TRBV6-2 or TRBV6-3 and TRBJ2-1; D gene unclear. Trimming shortened V by 11 bases and J by 4 bases, and 12 bases separated the two germline ends. The CDR3 sequence is 12 residues long. The germline V gene has CDR1 MNHEY and CDR2 SVGEGT. Written as DNA, the CDR3 is TGTGCCTCCAGTACTCTTTACAATGAGCAGTTCTTC. This sequence encodes CASSTLYNEQFF.

This clonotype was seen at least ten times. V usage is TRBV12-3 or TRBV12-4 and J usage is TRBJ1-4, with a tentative D call TRBD1 (5 bases). V was cut by 5 bases and J by 2 bases, with 9 bases left in between. The CDR3 consists of 14 residues. The chain's CDR3 is CASSRQLTNEKLFF. In nucleotides, the CDR3 is TGTGCCAGCAGTCGACAGCTCACTAATGAAAAACTGTTTTTT.

The chain combines TRBV11-3 with TRBJ2-7; D is uncertain. Germline V gene data show CDR1 as SGHNT and CDR2 as YENEEA. This CDR3 has 12 amino acids. V gave up 5 bases and J gave up 3 bases, with 8 bases separating them. CDR3 protein: CASSPDNYEQYF. In DNA form, the CDR3 reads TGTGCCAGCAGCCCCGACAACTACGAGCAGTACTTC.

This clonotype has at least ten counts. The chain couples TRBV5-1 to TRBJ2-5; tentatively, D is TRBD2 (6 bases). This CDR3 is 16 amino acids long. CDR1 SGHRS and CDR2 YFSETQ come from the germline V gene. The V gene lost 4 bases and the J gene lost 5 bases, with 21 bases spanning the gap. This CDR3 reads CASSPDLSGGRETQYF. CDR3 bases: TGCGCCAGCAGCCCTGACCTCTCCGGGGGAAGGGAGACCCAGTACTTC.

The chain is built from TRBV7-2 and TRBJ2-5; no reliable D call. This CDR3 spans 12 amino acids. CDR1 is SGHTA, CDR2 FQGNSA, per germline. The V end lost 8 bases, the J end lost 5 bases, and 12 bases lay between the germline ends. The CDR3 spells CASRLLGETQYF. DNA for the CDR3: TGTGCCAGCCGCCTCCTTGGGGAGACCCAGTACTTC.

This clonotype was seen a few times. Because the CDR3 is missing its conserved closing phenylalanine or tryptophan, this is likely a read error. The gene calls are TRBV9 and TRBJ2-4, with 7 bases fitting TRBD1. The CDR3 is made up of 18 amino acids. From germline, CDR1 is SGDLS and CDR2 YYNGEE. J was trimmed by 5 bases and V by 3 bases; bases with no gene match: 17. The CDR3 loop is CASSERGGIGGPQNIQYL. In nucleotides, the CDR3 is TGTGCCAGCAGCGAGAGAGGGGGCATAGGGGGCCCCCAAAACATTCAGTACCTC.

This sequence joins TRBV5-1 and TRBJ2-6; D gene unclear. Trimming stripped 4 bases from V and 3 bases from J, with 14 bases between. The germline V gene has CDR1 SGHRS and CDR2 YFSETQ. The CDR3 spans 16 residues. The CDR3 region has the DNA TGCGCCAGCAGCCCGATGGGCATCTTTGGGGCCAACGTCCTGACTTTC. This gives the protein CASSPMGIFGANVLTF.

This clonotype was picked up many times. The chain joins TRBV4-3 to TRBJ2-7; 10 positions agree with TRBD2. This CDR3 region has 18 residues. CDR1 LGHNA and CDR2 YSLEER come from the germline V gene. V gave up 4 bases and J gave up 2 bases; unmatched junction bases: 14. The CDR3: CASSRYRPASGGPYEQYF. The CDR3 coding sequence is TGCGCCAGCAGCCGATATCGGCCCGCTAGCGGGGGACCCTACGAGCAGTACTTC.

The chain recombines TRBV6-5 with TRBJ1-1, with TRBD1 as a possible D gene (6 bases). V lost 4 bases and J 8 bases, leaving 17 bases between the germline ends. Germline V lookup: CDR1 MNHEY, CDR2 SVGAGI. This CDR3 is 14 amino acids long. This CDR3 reads CASSSGVWSTEAFF. The DNA for the CDR3 is TGTGCCAGCAGTTCAGGGGTTTGGAGCACCGAAGCTTTCTTT.

The chain has TRBV6-5 and TRBJ1-4; D is unresolved. CDR1 is MNHEY and CDR2 is SVGAGI in the germline V gene. Trimming shortened V by 5 bases and J by 7 bases, and 14 bases separated the two germline ends. The CDR3 sequence is 14 residues long. CDR3 amino acids: CASSPTTGGEKLFF. CDR3 DNA sequence: TGTGCCAGCAGTCCGACGACTGGAGGTGAAAAACTGTTTTTT.